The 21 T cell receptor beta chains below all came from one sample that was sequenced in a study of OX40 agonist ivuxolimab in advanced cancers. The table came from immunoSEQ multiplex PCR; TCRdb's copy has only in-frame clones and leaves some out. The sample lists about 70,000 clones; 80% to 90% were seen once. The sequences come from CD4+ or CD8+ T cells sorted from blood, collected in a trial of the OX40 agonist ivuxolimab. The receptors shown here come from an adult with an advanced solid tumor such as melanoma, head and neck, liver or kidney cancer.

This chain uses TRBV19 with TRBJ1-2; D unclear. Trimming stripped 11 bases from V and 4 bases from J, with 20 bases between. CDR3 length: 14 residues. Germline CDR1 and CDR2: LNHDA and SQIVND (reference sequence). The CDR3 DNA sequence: TGTGCCGTAGCGAGGCCGGGCACAGTCTATGGCTACACCTTC. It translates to CAVARPGTVYGYTF.

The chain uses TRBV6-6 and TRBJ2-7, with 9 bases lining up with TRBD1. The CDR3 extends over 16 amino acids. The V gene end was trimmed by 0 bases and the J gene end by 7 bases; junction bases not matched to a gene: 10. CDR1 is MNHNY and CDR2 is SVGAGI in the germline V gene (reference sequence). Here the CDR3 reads CASSYSSGQGLWEQYF. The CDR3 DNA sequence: TGTGCCAGCAGTTACTCGTCGGGACAGGGTCTGTGGGAGCAGTACTTC.

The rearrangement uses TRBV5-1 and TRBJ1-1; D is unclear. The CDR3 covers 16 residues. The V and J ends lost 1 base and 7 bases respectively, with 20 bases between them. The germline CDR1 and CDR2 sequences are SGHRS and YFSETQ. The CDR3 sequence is CASSLYKLLDFGEAFF. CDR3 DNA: TGCGCCAGCAGCTTGTATAAGCTACTGGATTTCGGTGAAGCTTTCTTT.

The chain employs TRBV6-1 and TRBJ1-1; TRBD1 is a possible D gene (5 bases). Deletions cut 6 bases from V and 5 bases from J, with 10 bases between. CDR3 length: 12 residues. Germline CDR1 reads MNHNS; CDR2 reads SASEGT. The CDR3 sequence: CASRLRETEAFF. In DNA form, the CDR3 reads TGTGCCAGCAGACTCAGGGAGACTGAAGCTTTCTTT.

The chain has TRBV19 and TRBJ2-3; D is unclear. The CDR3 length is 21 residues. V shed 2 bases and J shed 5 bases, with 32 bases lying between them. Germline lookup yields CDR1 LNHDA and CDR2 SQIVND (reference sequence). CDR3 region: CASSIFPPNPLAEVLKDTQYF. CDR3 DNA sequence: TGTGCCAGTAGTATATTTCCACCAAATCCTTTAGCCGAGGTCCTTAAAGATACGCAGTATTTT.

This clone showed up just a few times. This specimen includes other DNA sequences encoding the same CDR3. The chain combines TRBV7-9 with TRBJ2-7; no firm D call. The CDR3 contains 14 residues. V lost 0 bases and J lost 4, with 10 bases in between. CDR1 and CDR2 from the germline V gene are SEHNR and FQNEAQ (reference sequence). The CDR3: CASSLAAAPYEQYF. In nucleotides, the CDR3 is TGTGCCAGCAGCTTAGCCGCAGCCCCTTACGAGCAGTACTTC.

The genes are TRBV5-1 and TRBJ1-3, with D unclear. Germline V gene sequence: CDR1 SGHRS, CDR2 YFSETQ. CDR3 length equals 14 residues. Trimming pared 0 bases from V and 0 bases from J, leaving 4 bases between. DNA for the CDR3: TGCGCCAGCAGCTTGGGTTCCTCTGGAAACACCATATATTTT. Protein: CASSLGSSGNTIYF.

CDR3 sequence: CATSRGRGNYNEQFF. Here the CDR3 DNA reads TGTGCCACCAGCAGGGGCAGGGGGAATTACAATGAGCAGTTCTTC. The chain joins TRBV15 to TRBJ2-1; the match to TRBD1 covers 7 bases. The CDR3 runs to 15 residues. V lost 3 bases, J lost 4 bases, and 6 bases stayed unmatched. CDR1 is LNHNV and CDR2 is YYDKDF in the germline V gene (reference sequence).

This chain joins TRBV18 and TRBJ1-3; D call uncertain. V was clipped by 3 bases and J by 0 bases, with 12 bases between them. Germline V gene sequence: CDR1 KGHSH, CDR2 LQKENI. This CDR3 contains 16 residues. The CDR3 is CASSPQPGYSGNTIYF. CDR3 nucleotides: TGTGCCAGCTCACCGCAACCGGGCTACTCTGGAAACACCATATATTTT.

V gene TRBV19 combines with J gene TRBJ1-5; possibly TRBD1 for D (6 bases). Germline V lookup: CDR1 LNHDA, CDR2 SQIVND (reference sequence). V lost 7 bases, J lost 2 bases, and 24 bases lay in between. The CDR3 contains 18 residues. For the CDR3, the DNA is TGTGCCAGTACCCAAAAAGGAGGGGGGTGGACGGGCAATCAGCCCCAGCATTTT. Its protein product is CASTQKGGGWTGNQPQHF. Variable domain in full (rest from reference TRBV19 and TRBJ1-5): DGGITQSPKYLFRKEGQNVTLSCEQNLNHDAMYWYRQDPGQGLRLIYYSQIVNDFQKGDIAEGYSVSREKKESFPLTVTSAQKNPTAFYLCASTQKGGGWTGNQPQHFGDGTRLSIL.

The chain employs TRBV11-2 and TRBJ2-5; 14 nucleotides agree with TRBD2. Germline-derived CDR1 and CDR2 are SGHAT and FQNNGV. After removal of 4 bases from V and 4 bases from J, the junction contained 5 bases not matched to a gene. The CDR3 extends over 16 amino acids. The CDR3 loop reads CASSSRGTSGGETQYF. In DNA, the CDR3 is TGTGCCAGCAGCTCACGAGGGACTAGCGGGGGAGAGACCCAGTACTTC.

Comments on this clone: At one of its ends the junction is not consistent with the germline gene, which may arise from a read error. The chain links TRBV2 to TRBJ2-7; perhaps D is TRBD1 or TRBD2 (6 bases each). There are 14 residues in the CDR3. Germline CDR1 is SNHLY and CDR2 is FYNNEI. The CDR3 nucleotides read TGTGCCAGCGGGATCGGGGGCGGGTGGTACGAGCAGCACTTC. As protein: CASGIGGGWYEQHF.

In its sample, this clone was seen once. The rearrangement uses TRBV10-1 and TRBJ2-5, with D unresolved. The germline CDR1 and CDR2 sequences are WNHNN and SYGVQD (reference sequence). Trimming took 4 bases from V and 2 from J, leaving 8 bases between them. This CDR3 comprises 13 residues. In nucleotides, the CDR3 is TGCGCCAGCAGTGGGCGAACTCAAGAGACCCAGTACTTC. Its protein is CASSGRTQETQYF.

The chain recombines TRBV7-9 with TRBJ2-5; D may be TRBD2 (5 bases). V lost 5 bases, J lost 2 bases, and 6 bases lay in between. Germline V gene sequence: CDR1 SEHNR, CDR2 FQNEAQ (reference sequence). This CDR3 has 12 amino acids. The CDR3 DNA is TGTGCCAGCAGCCCGGGGCAAGAGACCCAGTACTTC. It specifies CASSPGQETQYF.

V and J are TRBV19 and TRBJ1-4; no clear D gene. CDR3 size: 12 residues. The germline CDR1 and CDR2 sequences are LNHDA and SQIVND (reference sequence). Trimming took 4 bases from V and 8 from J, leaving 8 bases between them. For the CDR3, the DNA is TGTGCCAGTAGTACGGGAAGGGAAAAACTGTTTTTT. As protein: CASSTGREKLFF.

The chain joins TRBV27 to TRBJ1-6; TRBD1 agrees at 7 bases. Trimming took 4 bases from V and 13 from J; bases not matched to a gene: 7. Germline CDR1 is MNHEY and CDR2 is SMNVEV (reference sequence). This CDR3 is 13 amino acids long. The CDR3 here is CASSSQGIGPLHF. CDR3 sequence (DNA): TGTGCCAGCAGTTCACAGGGGATTGGGCCCCTCCACTTT.

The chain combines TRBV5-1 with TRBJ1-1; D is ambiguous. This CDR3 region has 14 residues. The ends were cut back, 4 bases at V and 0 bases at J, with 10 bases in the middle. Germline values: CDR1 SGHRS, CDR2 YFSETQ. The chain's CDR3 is CASSPGRVNTEAFF. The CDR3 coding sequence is TGCGCCAGCAGCCCAGGACGCGTGAACACTGAAGCTTTCTTT.

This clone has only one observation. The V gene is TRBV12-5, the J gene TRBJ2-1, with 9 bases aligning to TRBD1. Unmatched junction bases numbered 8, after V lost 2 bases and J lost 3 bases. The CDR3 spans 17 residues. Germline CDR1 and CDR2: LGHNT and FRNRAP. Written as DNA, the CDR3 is TGTGCTAGTGGTTTGCCTAACCGACAGGGGGTCTACAATGAGCAGTTCTTC. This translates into CASGLPNRQGVYNEQFF.

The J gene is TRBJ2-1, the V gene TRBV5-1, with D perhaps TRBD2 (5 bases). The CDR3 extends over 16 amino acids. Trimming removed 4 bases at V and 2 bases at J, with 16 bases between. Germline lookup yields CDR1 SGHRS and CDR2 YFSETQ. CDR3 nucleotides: TGCGCCAGCAGCCCACCTTGGGAGACCACCTACAATGAGCAGTTCTTC. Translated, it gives CASSPPWETTYNEQFF. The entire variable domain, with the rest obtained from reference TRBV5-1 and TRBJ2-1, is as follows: KAGVTQTPRYLIKTRGQQVTLSCSPISGHRSVSWYQQTPGQGLQFLFEYFSETQRNKGNFPGRFSGRQFSNSRSEMNVSTLELGDSALYLCASSPPWETTYNEQFFGPGTRLTVL.

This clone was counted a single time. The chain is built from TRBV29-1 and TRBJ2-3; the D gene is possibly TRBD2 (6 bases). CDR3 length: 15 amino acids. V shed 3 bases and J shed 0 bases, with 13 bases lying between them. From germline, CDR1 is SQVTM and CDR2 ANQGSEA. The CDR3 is CSVDTLGTSTDTQYF. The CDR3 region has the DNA TGCAGCGTTGACACATTAGGGACTAGCACAGATACGCAGTATTTT.

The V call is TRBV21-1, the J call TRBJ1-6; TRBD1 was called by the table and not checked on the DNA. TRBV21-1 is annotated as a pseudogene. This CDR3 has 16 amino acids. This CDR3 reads CASSGQGGSYNSPLHF. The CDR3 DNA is TGTGCCAGCAGCGGACAGGGTGGCTCCTATAATTCACCCCTCCACTTT.